One sample yielded the 5 T cell receptor beta chains listed below, sequenced in a study of CD8+ T cells in alopecia areata (dated by TCRdb to the late 2010s). The meaning of the sample's time point label: baseline before oral tofacitinib. The library was built by means of the immunoSEQ multiplex PCR assay. RNA was extracted from all samples and reverse transcribed into cDNA, which served as template for TCR sequencing. TCRdb mirrors the immuneACCESS table, restricted to in-frame sequences. Some clones are absent from its copies; in checked studies, under half trace to an unresolved V gene, and the reason for the others is unknown. The sample table records about 150,000 clones; approximately 53% of these occur just once. The ten largest account for around 19% of the sample. The specimen was CD8+ T cells sorted from blood, collected at week 0. These receptors originate from a human donor with alopecia areata.

The chain is built from TRBV5-6 and TRBJ2-7; 10 bases line up with TRBD2. The CDR3 has 15 residues. Germline V gene data show CDR1 as SGHDT and CDR2 as YYEEEE. J gave up 1 base and V 4 bases, and 5 bases lay outside the gene matches. CDR3 amino acids: CASSTSGARSYEQYF. The CDR3 DNA sequence: TGTGCCAGCAGCACTAGCGGGGCGCGGTCCTACGAGCAGTACTTC.

The rearrangement joins TRBV16 to TRBJ1-1; D unclear. The V end lost 4 bases, the J end lost 0 bases, and 12 bases lay between the germline ends. CDR1 and CDR2 from the germline V gene are KGHSY and FQNENV. The CDR3 contains 15 residues. In DNA form, the CDR3 reads TGTGCCAGCAGCCCACCCAGTAGTTTGAACACTGAAGCTTTCTTT. It is translated as CASSPPSSLNTEAFF.

This clone was seen a few times. This rearrangement joins TRBV11-2 to TRBJ2-7, with 8 bases matching TRBD2. Germline values: CDR1 SGHAT, CDR2 FQNNGV. The CDR3 consists of 14 residues. The V gene end was trimmed by 5 bases and the J gene end by 10 bases; junction bases not matched to a gene: 13. CDR3 DNA: TGTGCCAGCAGCGTCGGGGGGGCTGCTGGGGGACAGTACTTC. It yields the protein CASSVGGAAGGQYF. The full variable domain, in which reference TRBV11-2 and TRBJ2-7 provide the parts outside the CDR3, is EAGVAQSPRYKIIEKRQSVAFWCNPISGHATLYWYQQILGQGPKLLIQFQNNGVVDDSQLPKDRFSAERLKGVDSTLKIQPAKLEDSAVYLCASSVGGAAGGQYFGPGTRLTVT.

The V gene is TRBV30, the J gene TRBJ1-1; weak D call: TRBD1 (5 bases). Germline V lookup: CDR1 GTSNPN, CDR2 SVGIG (reference sequence). This CDR3 has 13 residues. Trimming stripped 4 bases from V and 10 bases from J, with 19 bases between. The CDR3 DNA sequence: TGTGCCTGGATGGCCAGGGCCACCCCGGGAGCTTTCTTT. Translated, it gives CAWMARATPGAFF.

The rearrangement uses TRBV13 and TRBJ1-2; D possibly corresponds to TRBD1 (6 bases). The V gene lost 2 bases and the J gene lost 3 bases, with 7 bases spanning the gap. CDR3 size: 13 residues. Germline CDR1 PRHDT, CDR2 FYEKMQ (reference sequence). As DNA, the CDR3 is TGTGCCAGCAGCTTAAGGGGGGACTATGGCTACACCTTC. Residues: CASSLRGDYGYTF.